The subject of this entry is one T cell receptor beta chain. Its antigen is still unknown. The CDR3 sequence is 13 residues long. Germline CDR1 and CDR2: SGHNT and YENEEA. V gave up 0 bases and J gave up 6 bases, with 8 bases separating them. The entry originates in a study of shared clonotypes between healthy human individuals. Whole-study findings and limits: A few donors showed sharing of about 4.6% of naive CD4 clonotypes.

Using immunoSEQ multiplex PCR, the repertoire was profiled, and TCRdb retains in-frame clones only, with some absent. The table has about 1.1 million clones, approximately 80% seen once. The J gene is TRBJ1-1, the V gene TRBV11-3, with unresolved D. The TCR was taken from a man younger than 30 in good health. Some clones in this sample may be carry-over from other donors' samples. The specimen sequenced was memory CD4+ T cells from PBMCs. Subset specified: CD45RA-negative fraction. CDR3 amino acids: CASSLDRGSEAFF. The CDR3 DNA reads TGTGCCAGCAGCTTAGATAGAGGTTCTGAAGCTTTCTTT.